These 11 T cell receptor beta chains originate from one sample sequenced in a study of shared clonotypes between healthy human individuals. Libraries were prepared by immunoSEQ multiplex PCR; TCRdb keeps only in-frame clonotypes and omits some of them. The top ten clones hold approximately 0.11% of a sample with hundreds of thousands of clones, around 96% of them seen once. Only CD45RO-negative cells positively selected for CCR7 counted as naive CD8 cells, so terminally differentiated effector memory CD45RA+ cells were excluded. The sample taken for sequencing was naive CD8+ T cells sorted from blood. These receptors came from a woman in her twenties or thirties in good health.

This chain connects TRBV19 to TRBJ2-1; the D gene is possibly TRBD2 (7 bases). The germline V and J ends were trimmed by 4 bases and 3 bases, with 13 bases remaining between them. CDR3 length: 15 residues. Germline-derived CDR1 and CDR2 are LNHDA and SQIVND (reference sequence). CDR3 sequence reads: CASSRRGGDYNEQFF. The DNA of the CDR3 is TGTGCCAGTAGTAGAAGGGGGGGAGACTACAATGAGCAGTTCTTC.

This sequence joins TRBV5-6 and TRBJ2-7; D gene unclear. CDR3 length equals 13 residues. Germline CDR1 is SGHDT and CDR2 is YYEEEE. Trimming took off 5 bases at V and 3 bases at J, with 12 bases between the two ends. CDR3 bases: TGTGCCAGCAGTCCTGGAGCAGTCTACGAGCAGTACTTC. Its translation is CASSPGAVYEQYF.

The chain carries TRBV18 and TRBJ1-2, with 9 bases matching TRBD1. Germline V gene data show CDR1 as KGHSH and CDR2 as LQKENI. CDR3 length equals 15 residues. Trimming cost V 3 bases and J 3 bases; bases outside gene matches: 5. The DNA of the CDR3 is TGTGCCAGCTCACCTCCGGACAGGGGAGACTATGGCTACACCTTC. Residues: CASSPPDRGDYGYTF. Drawing the rest from reference TRBV18 and TRBJ1-2, the complete variable domain is NAGVMQNPRHLVRRRGQEARLRCSPMKGHSHVYWYRQLPEEGLKFMVYLQKENIIDESGMPKERFSAEFPKEGPSILRIQQVVRGDSAAYFCASSPPDRGDYGYTFGSGTRLTVV.

This chain uses TRBV13 with TRBJ2-7, with D possibly matching TRBD2 (6 bases). This CDR3 has 15 residues. From germline, CDR1 is PRHDT and CDR2 FYEKMQ (reference sequence). V shed 2 bases and J shed 4 bases, with 15 bases lying between them. Here the CDR3 DNA reads TGTGCCAGCAGCTTAACCCCGGGGGAACAGTACGAGCAGTACTTC. It encodes CASSLTPGEQYEQYF.

The V and J genes are TRBV2 and TRBJ2-7; TRBD1 matches at 10 bases. Trimming cost V 4 bases and J 0 bases; bases outside gene matches: 9. The CDR3 sequence is 17 residues long. Per the germline V gene, CDR1 is SNHLY and CDR2 is FYNNEI. As DNA, the CDR3 is TGTGCCAGCAGTGGACAGGGGGCTGATGGGATCTCCTACGAGCAGTACTTC. Translation gives CASSGQGADGISYEQYF.

V and J are TRBV5-8 and TRBJ2-3; 8 nucleotides agree with TRBD1. The V and J ends lost 4 bases and 0 bases, in that order; junction bases with no gene match: 10. This CDR3 region has 17 residues. Germline CDR1 and CDR2: SGHTS and YDEGEE. This CDR3 is CASSVGTGVPSTDTQYF. In DNA, the CDR3 is TGTGCCAGCAGCGTCGGGACAGGAGTCCCGAGCACAGATACGCAGTATTTT.

The chain links TRBV7-9 to TRBJ2-5; the D gene could be TRBD1 or TRBD2 (5 bases each). Germline-derived CDR1 and CDR2 are SEHNR and FQNEAQ (reference sequence). Trimming took 4 bases from V and 5 from J, leaving 14 bases between them. The CDR3 is 14 residues long. The CDR3 region is CASSSEVEGETQYF. The CDR3 DNA reads TGTGCCAGCAGCTCCGAAGTAGAGGGGGAGACCCAGTACTTC.

This chain uses TRBV19 with TRBJ2-5; D might be TRBD2 (6 bases). The assigned J gene may be wrong: the sequence end matches TRBJ2-7 better. Germline V gives CDR1 LNHDA, CDR2 SQIVND (reference sequence). The CDR3 runs 13 residues. This CDR3 is CASSFSGTYEQYF. CDR3 nucleotide sequence: TGTGCCAGTAGTTTTAGCGGCACCTACGAGCAGTACTTC.

V and J are TRBV7-3 and TRBJ2-7; no firm D call. CDR1 and CDR2 (germline): SGHTA, FQGTGA. Deletions cut 5 bases from V and 1 base from J, with 12 bases between. CDR3 length: 14 amino acids. CDR3 protein: CASSLGPKSYEQYF. CDR3 DNA: TGTGCCAGCAGCCTGGGCCCTAAGTCCTACGAGCAGTACTTC.

The gene calls are TRBV6-1 and TRBJ2-2; possibly TRBD1 for D (5 bases). Trimming shortened V by 2 bases and J by 7 bases, and 8 bases separated the two germline ends. The CDR3 extends over 13 amino acids. CDR1 and CDR2 from the germline V gene are MNHNS and SASEGT. The CDR3 DNA follows: TGTGCCAGCAGTGAATTAAGGGGCGGGGAGCTGTTTTTT. Translation gives CASSELRGGELFF.

The chain combines TRBV28 with TRBJ2-7; D ambiguous. V was trimmed by 1 base and J by 0 bases, leaving 7 bases between them. This CDR3 spans 14 amino acids. The germline CDR1 and CDR2 sequences are MDHEN and SYDVKM. This CDR3 is CASSLSHNSYEQYF. The CDR3 DNA reads TGTGCCAGCAGTTTATCCCACAACTCCTACGAGCAGTACTTC.